These 20 T cell receptor beta chains were all obtained from the same sample, sequenced in a study of blood T cells in healthy people across ages. A second PCR of 7 to 11 cycles used a sample-barcoded 5' primer and a J-beta primer mix. TCRdb passed the 5' RACE reads through MiXCR, listing each CDR3 protein once. This sample has 650,000 to 800,000 distinct CDR3 sequences; under 45% occur once, and the top ten carry roughly 18%. Sequencing was done on a sample of blood. Receptors originate from a man between 60 and 70 years old in good health.

The chain employs TRBV20-1 and TRBJ2-3, with TRBD2 matching over 8 bases. In germline, CDR1 is DFQATT, CDR2 SNEGSKA (reference sequence). The CDR3 spans 14 residues. After removal of 7 bases from V and 6 bases from J, the junction contained 12 bases not matched to a gene. CDR3 DNA: TGCAGTGTTAGCGGGACTCAAAAGAGGGATACGCAGTATTTT. Its protein is CSVSGTQKRDTQYF.

The rearrangement links TRBV7-9 to TRBJ2-3; D is unclear. The CDR3 length is 14 residues. CDR1 is SEHNR and CDR2 is FQNEAQ in the germline V gene (reference sequence). The ends were cut back, 0 bases at V and 2 bases at J, with 6 bases in the middle. The CDR3: CASSLADHTDTQYF. The CDR3 nucleotides are TGTGCCAGCAGCTTAGCTGACCACACAGATACGCAGTATTTT.

The V gene is TRBV14, the J gene TRBJ2-3; TRBD2 is a possible D gene (6 bases). Germline loops: CDR1 SGHDN, CDR2 FVKESK. The CDR3 is 14 residues long. Trimming left V 1 base short and J 5 bases short, with 10 bases between. Written as DNA, the CDR3 is TGTGCCAGCAGCCAAGCCCTAGCGCAAGATACGCAGTATTTT. It is translated as CASSQALAQDTQYF.

This clonotype was detected a few times. The chain combines TRBV5-5 with TRBJ1-5; D unresolved. Trimming removed 0 bases from V and 2 bases from J, with 9 bases in between. The CDR3 runs 15 residues. From germline, CDR1 is SGHKS and CDR2 YYEKEE (reference sequence). The CDR3 protein is CASSLGSRGNQPQHF. In nucleotides, the CDR3 is TGTGCCAGCAGCTTGGGTAGCCGGGGCAATCAGCCCCAGCATTTT. The full variable domain, its missing parts supplied by reference TRBV5-5 and TRBJ1-5, is DAGVTQSPTHLIKTRGQQVTLRCSPISGHKSVSWYQQVLGQGPQFIFQYYEKEERGRGNFPDRFSARQFPNYSSELNVNALLLGDSALYLCASSLGSRGNQPQHFGDGTRLSIL.

As DNA, the CDR3 is TGTGCCAGCAGTACCCAGGGTAGGGGCGACACTGAAGCTTTCTTT. Translated: CASSTQGRGDTEAFF. This chain joins TRBV27 and TRBJ1-1; D perhaps matches TRBD1 (5 bases). Trimming removed 5 bases from V and 3 bases from J, with 16 bases in between. This CDR3 has 15 residues. Per the germline V gene, CDR1 is MNHEY and CDR2 is SMNVEV (reference sequence).

The chain employs TRBV18 and TRBJ2-4, with 8 nucleotides matching TRBD1. Germline CDR1 and CDR2: KGHSH and LQKENI. The CDR3 consists of 17 residues. J was trimmed by 5 bases and V by 4 bases; bases with no gene match: 13. The CDR3 reads CASSQNPAGGHENIQYF. CDR3 coding DNA: TGTGCCAGCTCACAAAATCCTGCAGGGGGCCATGAAAACATTCAGTACTTC.

This clonotype has only one observation. The chain has TRBV11-2 and TRBJ2-3; D ambiguous. Germline CDR1 reads SGHAT; CDR2 reads FQNNGV. Trimming stripped 4 bases from V and 0 bases from J, with 20 bases between. This CDR3 is built from 18 residues. The CDR3 reads CASSSPRIDVSSTDTQYF. As DNA, the CDR3 is TGTGCCAGCAGCTCCCCCCGAATTGACGTATCTAGCACAGATACGCAGTATTTT.

This clonotype was recorded a few times. The chain combines TRBV20-1 with TRBJ1-6; perhaps TRBD1 as D (6 bases). Germline CDR1 reads DFQATT; CDR2 reads SNEGSKA (reference sequence). The CDR3 is 12 amino acids. CDR3 in amino acids: CGGGGGNSPLHF. The CDR3 coding sequence is TGCGGGGGAGGGGGGGGGAATTCACCCCTCCACTTT.

Remarks on this clonotype: A single base separates this from a much larger clone, so it may be a read error. This chain joins TRBV9 and TRBJ1-6; no reliable D call. Germline V lookup: CDR1 SGDLS, CDR2 YYNGEE. The V gene lost 3 bases and the J gene lost 9 bases, with 7 bases spanning the gap. The CDR3 consists of 12 residues. The CDR3 DNA follows: TGTGCCAGCAGCGCGCCCAGTTCACCCCTCCACTTT. It translates to CASSAPSSPLHF. The full variable domain, in which reference TRBV9 and TRBJ1-6 provide the parts outside the CDR3, is DSGVTQTPKHLITATGQRVTLRCSPRSGDLSVYWYQQSLDQGLQFLIQYYNGEERAKGNILERFSAQQFPDLHSELNLSSLELGDSALYFCASSAPSSPLHFGNGTRLTVT.

Many counts were recorded for this clonotype. The gene calls are TRBV5-1 and TRBJ2-7; either TRBD1 or TRBD2 may fit D (5 bases each). Trimming removed 4 bases from V and 0 bases from J, with 11 bases in between. The CDR3 sequence is 14 residues long. In germline, CDR1 is SGHRS, CDR2 YFSETQ. Written as DNA, the CDR3 is TGCGCCAGCAGCCCCGGGACCGTCTCCTACGAGCAGTACTTC. This codes for CASSPGTVSYEQYF. The full variable domain, in which reference TRBV5-1 and TRBJ2-7 provide the parts outside the CDR3, is KAGVTQTPRYLIKTRGQQVTLSCSPISGHRSVSWYQQTPGQGLQFLFEYFSETQRNKGNFPGRFSGRQFSNSRSEMNVSTLELGDSALYLCASSPGTVSYEQYFGPGTRLTVT.

This clonotype was seen many times. The chain employs TRBV20-1 and TRBJ2-1; D is perhaps TRBD1 (6 bases). Trimming stripped 5 bases from V and 12 bases from J, with 20 bases between. This CDR3 is built from 13 residues. Germline CDR1 and CDR2: DFQATT and SNEGSKA (reference sequence). CDR3 loop: CSAQEVRGRVQFF. In nucleotides, the CDR3 is TGCAGTGCTCAAGAGGTCAGGGGTCGGGTGCAGTTCTTC.

V gene TRBV20-1 combines with J gene TRBJ2-6; the match to TRBD1 covers 7 bases. J gave up 1 base and V 1 base, and 7 bases lay outside the gene matches. Germline V gene data show CDR1 as DFQATT and CDR2 as SNEGSKA (reference sequence). CDR3 length: 17 amino acids. The CDR3: CSARAQGDISGANVLTF. The DNA of the CDR3 is TGCAGTGCTAGAGCCCAGGGGGATATATCTGGGGCCAACGTCCTGACTTTC.

This chain uses TRBV7-2 with TRBJ1-4; possible D gene TRBD1, 5 bases. V dropped 4 bases and J dropped 0 bases, with 6 bases sitting between them. Germline lookup yields CDR1 SGHTA and CDR2 FQGNSA. The CDR3 length is 14 residues. The CDR3, as DNA: TGTGCCAGCAGCTCCAGGGCAACTAATGAAAAACTGTTTTTT. It codes for CASSSRATNEKLFF.

This clonotype was detected only a few times. J is TRBJ2-1 and V is TRBV6-2 or TRBV6-3; TRBD2 might be the D (5 bases). From germline, CDR1 is MNHEY and CDR2 SVGEGT. V dropped 5 bases and J dropped 0 bases, with 17 bases sitting between them. The CDR3 length is 17 residues. The CDR3: CASSTNTGVPSYNEQFF. As DNA, the CDR3 is TGTGCCAGCAGTACAAACACCGGGGTCCCCTCCTACAATGAGCAGTTCTTC.

The chain is built from TRBV4-1 and TRBJ2-1; 9 bases agree with TRBD1. TRBJ2-7 explains the end of the DNA better; the J call may be wrong. Germline V gives CDR1 MGHRA, CDR2 YSYEKL. There are 18 residues in the CDR3. This chain's CDR3 is CASSQERRSGTGNPEQYF. CDR3 nucleotides: TGCGCCAGCAGCCAAGAAAGGCGGTCGGGGACAGGGAATCCCGAGCAGTACTTC.

The gene calls are TRBV7-2 and TRBJ1-2; tentatively, D is TRBD1 (5 bases). Germline assignment: CDR1 SGHTA and CDR2 FQGNSA. Trimming took off 3 bases at V and 6 bases at J, with 20 bases between the two ends. The CDR3 covers 16 residues. Here the CDR3 reads CASSFFQVGKQDGYTF. As DNA, the CDR3 is TGTGCCAGCAGCTTTTTCCAGGTTGGAAAACAGGATGGCTACACCTTC.

The gene calls are TRBV20-1 and TRBJ2-5, with unresolved D. The germline V gene encodes CDR1 DFQATT and CDR2 SNEGSKA (reference sequence). V lost 3 bases, J lost 2 bases, and 16 bases lay in between. CDR3 length equals 15 residues. DNA for the CDR3: TGCAGTGCTAGTGGTGACCACATGGTTCAAGAGACCCAGTACTTC. It is translated as CSASGDHMVQETQYF.

J is TRBJ2-1 and V is TRBV12-3 or TRBV12-4, with D possibly TRBD2 on 6 matching bases. V lost 4 bases and J lost 4, with 17 bases in between. CDR3 length equals 16 residues. The DNA of the CDR3 is TGTGCCAGCAGTTACCTTGCTGGCGGGGTGTACAATGAGCAGTTCTTC. Its protein product is CASSYLAGGVYNEQFF.

This clonotype was detected a few times. The chain couples TRBV5-1 to TRBJ1-2; TRBD1 matches at 9 bases. Germline trimming cut 0 bases from V and 0 bases from J; bases unmatched to any gene: 0. The CDR3 is 15 residues long. Germline-derived CDR1 and CDR2 are SGHRS and YFSETQ. CDR3 loop: CASSLGDRANYGYTF. The CDR3 coding sequence is TGCGCCAGCAGCTTGGGGGACAGGGCTAACTATGGCTACACCTTC.

This clonotype was picked up a small number of times. The chain links TRBV20-1 to TRBJ2-1; the D gene is possibly TRBD2 (5 bases). The CDR3 is made up of 17 amino acids. V lost 5 bases and J lost 0, with 20 bases in between. Per the germline V gene, CDR1 is DFQATT and CDR2 is SNEGSKA (reference sequence). The CDR3 sequence: CSAFDPGLISSYNEQFF. CDR3 in DNA: TGCAGTGCTTTTGACCCTGGACTGATTAGCTCCTACAATGAGCAGTTCTTC.